This entry lists 29 T cell receptor beta chains sequenced from one sample in a study of beta chain features in type 1 diabetes. Whole-study results and caveats: Type 1 diabetes patients had moderately but significantly shorter TCRB CDR3s in all four CD4+ subsets.

Which antigens these TCRs recognize remains unknown. The entirety of the isolated RNA underwent reverse transcription, so expressed TCRB transcripts were sequenced. Assay: immunoSEQ multiplex PCR; the TCRdb copy retains only in-frame clones and omits some. The sample has more than 25,000 clones; less than 60% are singletons. Sequenced input: Tregs from blood. All receptors derive from a woman between 18 and 29 years old with type 1 diabetes.

The V gene is TRBV15, the J gene TRBJ2-2, with 7 bases identical to TRBD2. The V gene end was trimmed by 5 bases and the J gene end by 6 bases; junction bases not matched to a gene: 18. Germline CDR1 reads LNHNV; CDR2 reads YYDKDF (reference sequence). The CDR3 is 18 residues long. The CDR3 nucleotides read TGTGCCACCAGCTCCAAGCGGGGCGGACCGCACCTTGCCGGGGAGCTGTTTTTT. This translates into CATSSKRGGPHLAGELFF.

The chain is built from TRBV28 and TRBJ2-1, with 9 bases identical to TRBD2. The CDR3 extends over 15 amino acids. Germline V gene lookup returns CDR1 MDHEN and CDR2 SYDVKM. The V segment lost 8 bases and the J segment 6 bases; nucleotides outside the gene matches: 11. The CDR3 nucleotides read TGTGCCAGCCATTCGGGGGGCGGGAGGGCCAATGAGCAGTTCTTC. Protein sequence: CASHSGGGRANEQFF.

The chain is built from TRBV6-5 and TRBJ2-1; 10 bases are a match to TRBD1. The CDR3 sequence is 15 residues long. CDR1 and CDR2 (germline): MNHEY, SVGAGI. V lost 2 bases to trimming and J lost 6 bases; unmatched junction nucleotides: 4. The CDR3 DNA reads as TGTGCCAGCAGTTACCGGACAGGGGGGTCCAATGAGCAGTTCTTC. Translated, it gives CASSYRTGGSNEQFF.

The V call is TRBV5-4, the J call TRBJ2-1, with D unresolved. There are 13 residues in the CDR3. Looked up from germline, CDR1 is SGHNT and CDR2 is YYREEE (reference sequence). Between the trimmed V and J ends, which lost 4 bases and 9 bases, there was a span of 14 bases. The CDR3 protein is CASSPEQLGEQFF. CDR3 coding DNA: TGTGCCAGCAGCCCCGAACAGCTGGGTGAGCAGTTCTTC.

This chain uses TRBV7-2 with TRBJ2-3, with D perhaps matching TRBD1 or TRBD2 (5 bases each). Germline loops: CDR1 SGHTA, CDR2 FQGNSA. V gave up 5 bases and J gave up 2 bases, with 17 bases separating them. The CDR3 consists of 16 residues. CDR3 protein: CASSLGARGLTDTQYF. In nucleotides, the CDR3 is TGTGCCAGCAGCCTAGGGGCTAGAGGGCTCACAGATACGCAGTATTTT.

The gene calls are TRBV29-1 and TRBJ1-1; D might be TRBD1 (5 bases). The CDR3 length is 13 residues. Germline V lookup: CDR1 SQVTM, CDR2 ANQGSEA. The germline V and J ends were trimmed by 4 bases and 0 bases, with 9 bases remaining between them. This CDR3 is CSVVTVLNTEAFF. For the CDR3, the DNA is TGCAGCGTTGTGACAGTGCTGAACACTGAAGCTTTCTTT.

This sequence joins TRBV5-1 and TRBJ1-1; 7 positions match TRBD1. This CDR3 spans 14 amino acids. Germline-derived CDR1 and CDR2 are SGHRS and YFSETQ. The V and J ends lost 1 base and 2 bases, in that order; junction bases with no gene match: 2. The CDR3 sequence: CASSLTGVNTEAFF. In nucleotides, the CDR3 is TGCGCCAGCAGCTTGACAGGGGTTAACACTGAAGCTTTCTTT. The whole variable domain, remainder taken from reference TRBV5-1 and TRBJ1-1, is KAGVTQTPRYLIKTRGQQVTLSCSPISGHRSVSWYQQTPGQGLQFLFEYFSETQRNKGNFPGRFSGRQFSNSRSEMNVSTLELGDSALYLCASSLTGVNTEAFFGQGTRLTVV.

CDR3 sequence reads: CASSQDMRVANTIYF. CDR3 in DNA: TGCGCCAGCAGCCAAGATATGCGGGTTGCCAACACCATATATTTT. The V call is TRBV4-3, the J call TRBJ1-3, with D uncertain. Trimming removed 0 bases at V and 7 bases at J, with 13 bases between. Germline V gene sequence: CDR1 LGHNA, CDR2 YSLEER. The CDR3 covers 15 residues.

The chain recombines TRBV4-3 with TRBJ2-3, with 7 bases fitting TRBD2. The V gene's germline CDR1 is LGHNA and CDR2 YSLEER. The CDR3 sequence is 17 residues long. V lost 1 base to trimming and J lost 5 bases; unmatched junction nucleotides: 12. CDR3 DNA sequence: TGCGCCAGCAGCCAAGTAGGTGGGCGGGAGCGGGGAGATACGCAGTATTTT. It specifies CASSQVGGRERGDTQYF.

The chain links TRBV28 to TRBJ1-3; 7 bases line up with TRBD1. Germline V gives CDR1 MDHEN, CDR2 SYDVKM. V shed 5 bases, J shed 3 bases, and the junction held 16 bases outside the gene matches. The CDR3 is made up of 18 amino acids. The CDR3 here is CASSGVSTQGLGGNTIYF. DNA for the CDR3: TGTGCCAGCAGTGGGGTTTCCACACAGGGGTTGGGTGGAAACACCATATATTTT.

This clone was seen only a few times. The V call is TRBV19, the J call TRBJ2-6; the match to TRBD1 covers 9 bases. The CDR3 loop spans 18 amino acids. In germline, CDR1 is LNHDA, CDR2 SQIVND (reference sequence). The V segment lost 6 bases and the J segment 0 bases; nucleotides outside the gene matches: 9. The CDR3 DNA sequence: TGTGCCAGTAGCACCGGGACAGGGAGGCTCTCTGGGGCCAACGTCCTGACTTTC. It translates to CASSTGTGRLSGANVLTF.

This CDR3 is CASRSRTADTGELFF. CDR3 nucleotides: TGTGCCAGCAGATCGAGAACAGCAGACACCGGGGAGCTGTTTTTT. V and J are TRBV2 and TRBJ2-2; D not resolved. The CDR3 totals 15 residues. In germline, CDR1 is SNHLY, CDR2 FYNNEI. With 6 bases removed from V and 3 bases from J, the gap between germline ends came to 14 bases.

The chain couples TRBV5-1 to TRBJ2-3; 9 bases agree with TRBD2. Germline V CDR1 and CDR2: SGHRS, YFSETQ. With V trimmed by 4 bases and J by 8 bases, 8 bases remained unmatched. The CDR3 length is 14 residues. The CDR3 DNA is TGCGCCAGCAGCAAGGAGACTAGCGGACTTACGCAGTATTTT. This translates into CASSKETSGLTQYF.

This clone occurred a few times. The chain employs TRBV7-2 and TRBJ1-2, with 7 bases lining up with TRBD1. The CDR3 has 18 amino acids. Looked up from germline, CDR1 is SGHTA and CDR2 is FQGNSA. J lost 0 bases, V lost 1 base, and 11 bases had no gene match. The CDR3 loop reads CASSLVILDRRANYGYTF. DNA for the CDR3: TGTGCCAGCAGCTTAGTGATCTTGGACAGGAGAGCTAACTATGGCTACACCTTC.

This clone was counted a few times. The chain uses TRBV14 and TRBJ2-1, with 13 bases lining up with TRBD2. The CDR3 runs to 19 residues. Germline lookup yields CDR1 SGHDN and CDR2 FVKESK. V was pared by 3 bases and J by 2 bases, with 10 bases of the junction left unmatched. The DNA of the CDR3 is TGTGCCAGCAGCCAGGGGAAACCGGGACTAGCGGGGCCCTACAATGAGCAGTTCTTC. As protein: CASSQGKPGLAGPYNEQFF.

J is TRBJ2-4 and V is TRBV4-3; TRBD1 aligns across 8 bases. The germline gives CDR1 LGHNA, CDR2 YSLEER. After removal of 1 base from V and 4 bases from J, the junction contained 3 bases not matched to a gene. The CDR3 is 15 residues long. CDR3 bases: TGCGCCAGCAGCCAAGGAAGGACAGGGAAAAACATTCAGTACTTC. It is translated as CASSQGRTGKNIQYF.

V and J are TRBV7-3 and TRBJ2-2; perhaps TRBD1 as D (6 bases). CDR1 and CDR2 (germline): SGHTA, FQGTGA. Between the trimmed V and J ends, which lost 5 bases and 7 bases, there was a span of 8 bases. CDR3 size: 12 residues. CDR3 coding DNA: TGTGCCAGCAGCCTGGACAGCGGGGAGCTGTTTTTT. Translating it yields CASSLDSGELFF. The full variable domain, in which reference TRBV7-3 and TRBJ2-2 provide the parts outside the CDR3, is GAGVSQTPSNKVTEKGKYVELRCDPISGHTALYWYRQSLGQGPEFLIYFQGTGAADDSGLPNDRFFAVRPEGSVSTLKIQRTERGDSAVYLCASSLDSGELFFGEGSRLTVL.

This chain links TRBV27 with TRBJ1-5; 10 bases match TRBD1. Germline-derived CDR1 and CDR2 are MNHEY and SMNVEV (reference sequence). The CDR3 runs to 15 residues. V lost 7 bases and J lost 3; bases outside the gene matches: 6. DNA of the CDR3: TGTGCCAGCAAGTTCGGGACAGGGGACAATCAGCCCCAGCATTTT. Encoded protein: CASKFGTGDNQPQHF.

The chain is built from TRBV30 and TRBJ2-7; 11 nucleotides agree with TRBD1. Germline loops: CDR1 GTSNPN, CDR2 SVGIG (reference sequence). The V gene end was trimmed by 4 bases and the J gene end by 6 bases; junction bases not matched to a gene: 8. This CDR3 comprises 14 residues. Written as DNA, the CDR3 is TGTGCCTGGACGTACCGGGACAGGGGGGCCGAGCAGTACGTC. Protein product: CAWTYRDRGAEQYV.

There are a few counts of this clone. This chain links TRBV11-1 with TRBJ2-1, with a possible D match to TRBD2 (5 bases). This CDR3 is built from 14 residues. Germline CDR1 is SGHAT and CDR2 is FQDESV (reference sequence). Deletions cut 5 bases from V and 7 bases from J, with 15 bases between. The CDR3 reads CASSPRAFNNEQFF. DNA for the CDR3: TGTGCCAGCAGCCCGCGGGCCTTTAATAATGAGCAGTTCTTC. The variable domain in full, with the rest retrieved from reference TRBV11-1 and TRBJ2-1, is EAEVAQSPRYKITEKSQAVAFWCDPISGHATLYWYRQILGQGPELLVQFQDESVVDDSQLPKDRFSAERLKGVDSTLKIQPAELGDSAMYLCASSPRAFNNEQFFGPGTRLTVL.

This clone showed up just a few times. The CDR3 loop is CASSLVDRDQPQHF. The CDR3 nucleotides read TGTGCCAGCAGCTTAGTAGACAGGGACCAGCCCCAGCATTTT. The V and J genes are TRBV7-2 and TRBJ1-5; 7 positions match TRBD1. CDR1 and CDR2 (germline): SGHTA, FQGNSA. The CDR3 contains 14 residues. The ends lost 1 base at V and 7 bases at J; junction bases unmatched: 4.

The gene calls are TRBV5-1 and TRBJ2-1; no firm D call. The CDR3 is made up of 17 amino acids. Germline CDR1 reads SGHRS; CDR2 reads YFSETQ. Trimming took off 0 bases at V and 3 bases at J, with 16 bases between the two ends. CDR3: CASSLAGLETSYNEQFF. DNA of the CDR3: TGCGCCAGCAGCTTGGCCGGTCTAGAGACCAGCTACAATGAGCAGTTCTTC.

V is TRBV6-5 and J is TRBJ2-5; 8 bases are shared with TRBD2. Judging by the DNA end, TRBJ2-7 fits better; the J call may be wrong. CDR3 size: 15 residues. Germline V lookup: CDR1 MNHEY, CDR2 SVGAGI. CDR3 bases: TGTGCCAGCAGTAGACCGGGACTAGGTCTCTACGAGCAGTACTTC. Its protein product is CASSRPGLGLYEQYF.

The CDR3 protein is CASSPLTENYGYTF. The CDR3 nucleotides read TGTGCCAGCAGTCCCCTGACAGAAAACTATGGCTACACCTTC. V and J are TRBV25-1 and TRBJ1-2, with D possibly matching TRBD1 (5 bases). Trimming removed 5 bases at V and 2 bases at J, with 12 bases between. The CDR3 is made up of 14 amino acids. From germline, CDR1 is MGHDK and CDR2 SYGVNS.

This clone has more than one count but fewer than ten. This chain uses TRBV6-5 with TRBJ2-4, with 10 bases fitting TRBD2. Unmatched junction bases numbered 6, after V lost 5 bases and J lost 5 bases. The CDR3 runs 15 residues. Germline CDR1 MNHEY, CDR2 SVGAGI. CDR3 residues: CASSATSGRENIQYF. DNA of the CDR3: TGTGCCAGCAGTGCAACAAGCGGGAGGGAAAACATTCAGTACTTC.

This clone occurred a few times. The J gene is TRBJ2-1, the V gene TRBV13; 7 nucleotides agree with TRBD2. V dropped 5 bases and J dropped 7; count of bases not matched to a gene: 17. The CDR3 is 17 amino acids. Germline V gives CDR1 PRHDT, CDR2 FYEKMQ (reference sequence). The CDR3 DNA sequence: TGTGCCAGCAGCCCCGGGGTCGGGGGGTCGGGATTGAATGAGCAGTTCTTC. It encodes CASSPGVGGSGLNEQFF.

This chain uses TRBV5-1 with TRBJ1-1; a possible D gene is TRBD1 (6 bases). V shed 7 bases and J shed 4 bases, with 17 bases lying between them. The CDR3 has 14 amino acids. Looked up from germline, CDR1 is SGHRS and CDR2 is YFSETQ. The CDR3 DNA follows: TGCGCCAGCTTGAAGGGGGGAGGGAGCACTGAAGCTTTCTTT. Encoded protein: CASLKGGGSTEAFF.

The rearrangement joins TRBV19 to TRBJ2-7; 7 bases are a match to TRBD1. The CDR3 loop spans 15 amino acids. The V gene end was trimmed by 6 bases and the J gene end by 2 bases; junction bases not matched to a gene: 10. Germline V gene data show CDR1 as LNHDA and CDR2 as SQIVND (reference sequence). This chain's CDR3 is CASSPTGVPPYEQYF. DNA of the CDR3: TGTGCCAGTAGCCCTACAGGGGTCCCTCCCTACGAGCAGTACTTC.

The chain is built from TRBV6-6 and TRBJ1-1, with D unclear. The CDR3 contains 15 residues. V dropped 0 bases and J dropped 1 base, with 9 bases sitting between them. Germline V lookup: CDR1 MNHNY, CDR2 SVGAGI (reference sequence). In DNA form, the CDR3 reads TGTGCCAGCAGTTACTCGGGGAGATCGAACACTGAAGCTTTCTTT. This sequence encodes CASSYSGRSNTEAFF.